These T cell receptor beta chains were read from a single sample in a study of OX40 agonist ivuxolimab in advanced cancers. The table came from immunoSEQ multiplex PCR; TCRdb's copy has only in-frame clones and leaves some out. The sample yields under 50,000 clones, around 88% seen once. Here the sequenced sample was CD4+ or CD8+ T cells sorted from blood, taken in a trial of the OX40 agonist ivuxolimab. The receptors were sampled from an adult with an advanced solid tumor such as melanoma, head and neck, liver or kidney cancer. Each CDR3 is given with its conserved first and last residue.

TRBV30	CAWSVLDSPLHF
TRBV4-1	CASSRSQEISGNTIYF
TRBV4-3	CASSQAWQGTVGSNQPQHF
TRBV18	CASSPDLAAYYEQYF
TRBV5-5	CASSSGQTLGQPQHF
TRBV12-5	CASGLRGKGKGTSATGELFF
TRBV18	CASSRGTEETQYF
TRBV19	CASSMGGVAGYTF
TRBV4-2	CASSRTSGSGWETQYF
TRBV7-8	CASSFNSGGETQYF
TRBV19	CASSIDRERTEAFF
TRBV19	CASSYSLANYGYTF
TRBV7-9	CASSSRASNYGYTF
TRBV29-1	CSVVPQETQYF
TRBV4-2	CASSPLKSLAGGRDEQFF
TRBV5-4	CASSQGLAGSTDTQYF
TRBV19	CASSQNSRGLATHNEQFF
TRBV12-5	CASVPGSTDTQYF
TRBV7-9	CASSTRTGIPNNNNSPLHF
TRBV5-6	CASSLGDRTNYGYTF
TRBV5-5	CASSQGPSYEQYF
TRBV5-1	CASSFDQARTGGNEKLFF
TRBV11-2	CASSLGAGGTSETQYF
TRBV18	CASSPLGRDTGELFF
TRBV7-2	CASSLVMAGSYGYTF
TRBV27	CASSQRGPRETQYF
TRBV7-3	CASRGDFVTDTQYF
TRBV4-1	CASSHSSGTGFDEQFF
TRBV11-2	CASSLIGRGTSNEQFF
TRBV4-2	CASSQDSGNYGYTF
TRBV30	CAWSSRNMVRRNTIYF
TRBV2	CASSDSQRYSGANVLTF
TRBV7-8	CASSPQGLASADTQYF
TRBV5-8	CASSQPGTGLYGYTF
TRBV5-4	CASSWETGGPYEQYF
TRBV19	CASSGTGTPTYEQYF
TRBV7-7	CASRRQGYEQYF
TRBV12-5	CASGLVNYEQYF
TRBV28	CASSRDSYGYTF
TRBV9	CASSVAGSSDTQYF
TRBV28	CASSPQKGVRTEAFF